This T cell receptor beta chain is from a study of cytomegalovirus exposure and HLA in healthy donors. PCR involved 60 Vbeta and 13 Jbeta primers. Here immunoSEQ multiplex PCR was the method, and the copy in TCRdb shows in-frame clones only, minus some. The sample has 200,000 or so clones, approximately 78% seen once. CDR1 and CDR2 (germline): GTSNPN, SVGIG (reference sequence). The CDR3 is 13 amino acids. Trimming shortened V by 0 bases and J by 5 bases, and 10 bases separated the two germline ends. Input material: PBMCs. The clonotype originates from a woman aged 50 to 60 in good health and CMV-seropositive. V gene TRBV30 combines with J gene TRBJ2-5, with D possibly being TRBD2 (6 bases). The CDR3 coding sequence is TGTGCCTGGAGTGTACGAGGAGGGGAGACCCAGTACTTC. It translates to CAWSVRGGETQYF. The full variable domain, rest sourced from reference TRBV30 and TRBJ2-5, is SQTIHQWPATLVQPVGSPLSLECTVEGTSNPNLYWYRQAAGRGLQLLFYSVGIGQISSEVPQNLSASRPQDRQFILSSKKLLLSDSGFYLCAWSVRGGETQYFGPGTRLLVL.